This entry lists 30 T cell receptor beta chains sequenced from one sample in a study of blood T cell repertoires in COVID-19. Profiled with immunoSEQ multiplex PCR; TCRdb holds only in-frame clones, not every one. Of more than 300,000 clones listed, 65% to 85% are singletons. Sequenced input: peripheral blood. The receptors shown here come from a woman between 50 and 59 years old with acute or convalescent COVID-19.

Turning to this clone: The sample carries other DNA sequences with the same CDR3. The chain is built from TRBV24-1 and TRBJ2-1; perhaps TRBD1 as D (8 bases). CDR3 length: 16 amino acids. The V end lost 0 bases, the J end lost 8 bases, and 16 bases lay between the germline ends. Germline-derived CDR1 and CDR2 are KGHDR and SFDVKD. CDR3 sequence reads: CATSDLRDRGGDEQFF. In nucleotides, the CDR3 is TGTGCCACCAGTGATTTGCGAGACAGGGGAGGGGATGAGCAGTTCTTC.

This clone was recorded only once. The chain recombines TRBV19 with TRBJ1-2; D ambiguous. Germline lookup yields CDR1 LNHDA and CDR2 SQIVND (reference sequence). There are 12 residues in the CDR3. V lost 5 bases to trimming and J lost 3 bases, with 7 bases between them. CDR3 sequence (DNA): TGTGCCAGTAGTTTGAGGGACTATGGCTACACCTTC. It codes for CASSLRDYGYTF.

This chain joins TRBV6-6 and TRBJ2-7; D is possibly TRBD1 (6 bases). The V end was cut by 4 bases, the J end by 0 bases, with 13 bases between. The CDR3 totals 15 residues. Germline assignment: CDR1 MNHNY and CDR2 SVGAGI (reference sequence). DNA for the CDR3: TGTGCCAGCAGTTCCAACCCCAGGGGCTCCTACGAGCAGTACGTC. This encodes CASSSNPRGSYEQYV.

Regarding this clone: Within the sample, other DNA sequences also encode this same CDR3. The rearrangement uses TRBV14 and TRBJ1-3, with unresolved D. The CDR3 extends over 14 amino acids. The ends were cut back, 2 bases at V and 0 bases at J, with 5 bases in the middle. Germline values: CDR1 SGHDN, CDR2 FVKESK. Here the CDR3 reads CASSQLSSGNTIYF. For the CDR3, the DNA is TGTGCCAGCAGCCAACTGAGCTCTGGAAACACCATATATTTT.

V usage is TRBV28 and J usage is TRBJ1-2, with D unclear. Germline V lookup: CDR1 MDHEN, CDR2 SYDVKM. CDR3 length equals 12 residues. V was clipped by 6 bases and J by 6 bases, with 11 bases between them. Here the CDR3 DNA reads TGTGCCAGCAGCCAACTGGTGGATGGCTACACCTTC. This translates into CASSQLVDGYTF.

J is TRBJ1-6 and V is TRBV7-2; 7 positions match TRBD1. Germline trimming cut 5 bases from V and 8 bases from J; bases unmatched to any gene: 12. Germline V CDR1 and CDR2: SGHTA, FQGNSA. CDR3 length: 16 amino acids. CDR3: CASSPSYRGTDSPLHF. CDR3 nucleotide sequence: TGTGCCAGCAGCCCCTCATACAGGGGTACAGATTCACCCCTCCACTTT.

CDR3 DNA sequence: TGTGCCAGCAGTTCCCCCCGGGGGGGTAAAGGGAACACTGAAGCTTTCTTT. The encoded protein is CASSSPRGGKGNTEAFF. J is TRBJ1-1 and V is TRBV27; D is possibly TRBD1 (5 bases). Germline CDR1 reads MNHEY; CDR2 reads SMNVEV (reference sequence). The CDR3 runs to 17 residues. V lost 4 bases to trimming and J lost 1 base, with 19 bases between them.

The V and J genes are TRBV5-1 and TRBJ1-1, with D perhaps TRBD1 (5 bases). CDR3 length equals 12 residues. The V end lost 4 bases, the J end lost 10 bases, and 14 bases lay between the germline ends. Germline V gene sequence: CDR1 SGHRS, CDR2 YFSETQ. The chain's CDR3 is CASSLGPRGAFF. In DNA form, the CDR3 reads TGCGCCAGCAGCCTGGGACCACGGGGAGCTTTCTTT.

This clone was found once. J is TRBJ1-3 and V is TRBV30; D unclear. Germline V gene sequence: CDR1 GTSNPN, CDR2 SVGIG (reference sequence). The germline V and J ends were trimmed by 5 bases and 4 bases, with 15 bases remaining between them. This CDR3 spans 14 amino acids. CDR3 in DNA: TGTGCCTGGCAAAACTCCGCCGCCGGAAACACCATATATTTT. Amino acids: CAWQNSAAGNTIYF.

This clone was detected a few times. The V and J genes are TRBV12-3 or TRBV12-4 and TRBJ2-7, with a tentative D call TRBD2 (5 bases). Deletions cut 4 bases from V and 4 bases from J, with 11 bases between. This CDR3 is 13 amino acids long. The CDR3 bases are TGTGCCAGCAGTTCCGGGAATAATTACGAGCAGTACTTC. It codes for CASSSGNNYEQYF.

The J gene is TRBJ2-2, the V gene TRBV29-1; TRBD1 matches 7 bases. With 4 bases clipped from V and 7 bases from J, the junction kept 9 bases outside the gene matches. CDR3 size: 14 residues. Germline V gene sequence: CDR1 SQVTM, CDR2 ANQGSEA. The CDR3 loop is CSVGHAGGSGELFF. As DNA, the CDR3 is TGCAGCGTTGGTCATGCAGGGGGAAGCGGGGAGCTGTTTTTT.

CDR3 DNA sequence: TGTGCCAGTAGTTGGAGGGGGCTACGGACTGAAGCTTTCTTT. It yields the protein CASSWRGLRTEAFF. The rearrangement links TRBV19 to TRBJ1-1; 7 nucleotides align to TRBD1. Germline CDR1 and CDR2: LNHDA and SQIVND (reference sequence). The CDR3 runs 14 residues. V trimming: 5 bases; J trimming: 5 bases; junction bases outside the gene matches: 8.

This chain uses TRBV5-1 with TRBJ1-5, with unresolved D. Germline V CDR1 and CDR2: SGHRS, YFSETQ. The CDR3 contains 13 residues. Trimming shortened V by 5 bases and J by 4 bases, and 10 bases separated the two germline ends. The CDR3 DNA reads TGCGCCAGCAGGTCTACGGAGAATCAGCCCCAGCATTTT. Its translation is CASRSTENQPQHF.

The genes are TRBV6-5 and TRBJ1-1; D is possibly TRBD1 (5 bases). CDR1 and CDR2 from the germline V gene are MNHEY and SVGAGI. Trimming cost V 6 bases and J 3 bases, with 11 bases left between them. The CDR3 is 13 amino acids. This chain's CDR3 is CASSATGYTEAFF. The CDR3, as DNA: TGTGCCAGCAGCGCCACAGGTTACACTGAAGCTTTCTTT.

CDR3 sequence (DNA): TGTGCCAGCAGCTTACGGGGGTTGGATACGCAGTATTTT. Translation: CASSLRGLDTQYF. The chain employs TRBV11-2 and TRBJ2-3; D perhaps matches TRBD2 (6 bases). Trimming cost V 2 bases and J 6 bases, with 9 bases left between them. The CDR3 totals 13 residues. Germline CDR1 SGHAT, CDR2 FQNNGV.

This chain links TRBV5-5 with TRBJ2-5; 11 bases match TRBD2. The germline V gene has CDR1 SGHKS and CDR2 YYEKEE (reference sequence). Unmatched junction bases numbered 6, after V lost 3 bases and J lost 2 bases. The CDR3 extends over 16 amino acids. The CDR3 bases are TGTGCCAGCAGCTCCGCCGGGACTAGCGGTCAAGAGACCCAGTACTTC. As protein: CASSSAGTSGQETQYF.

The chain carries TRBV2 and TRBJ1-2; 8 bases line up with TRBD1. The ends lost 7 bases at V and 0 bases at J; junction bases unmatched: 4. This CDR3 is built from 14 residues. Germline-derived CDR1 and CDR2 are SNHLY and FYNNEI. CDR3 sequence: CASTRQGPNYGYTF. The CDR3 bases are TGTGCCAGCACCAGACAGGGGCCTAACTATGGCTACACCTTC.

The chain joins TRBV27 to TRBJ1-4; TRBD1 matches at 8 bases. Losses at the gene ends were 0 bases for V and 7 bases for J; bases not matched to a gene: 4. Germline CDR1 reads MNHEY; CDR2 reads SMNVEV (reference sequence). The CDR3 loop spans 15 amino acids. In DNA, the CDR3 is TGTGCCAGCAGTTTATCGTCGGACAGGGTTGAAAAACTGTTTTTT. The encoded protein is CASSLSSDRVEKLFF.

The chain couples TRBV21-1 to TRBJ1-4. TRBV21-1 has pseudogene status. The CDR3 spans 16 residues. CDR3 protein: CASSKKKVGTNEKLFF. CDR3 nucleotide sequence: TGTGCCAGCAGCAAAAAAAAAGTCGGGACTAATGAAAAACTGTTTTTT.

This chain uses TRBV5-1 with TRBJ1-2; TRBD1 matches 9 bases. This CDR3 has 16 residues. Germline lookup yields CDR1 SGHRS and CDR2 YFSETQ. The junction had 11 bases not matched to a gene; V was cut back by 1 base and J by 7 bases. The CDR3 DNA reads TGCGCCAGCAGCTTGACGGGTACAGGGGGCCTCTCTGGCTACACCTTC. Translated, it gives CASSLTGTGGLSGYTF.

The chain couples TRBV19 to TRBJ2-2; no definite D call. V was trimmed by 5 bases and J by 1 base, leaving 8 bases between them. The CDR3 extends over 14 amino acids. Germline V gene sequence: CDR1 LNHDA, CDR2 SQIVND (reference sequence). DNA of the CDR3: TGTGCCAGTAGTTGGCAGATGAACACCGGGGAGCTGTTTTTT. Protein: CASSWQMNTGELFF.

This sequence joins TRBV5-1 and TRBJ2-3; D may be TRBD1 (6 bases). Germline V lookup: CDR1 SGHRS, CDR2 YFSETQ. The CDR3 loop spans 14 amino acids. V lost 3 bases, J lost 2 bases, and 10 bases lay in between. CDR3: CASSSTGITDTQYF. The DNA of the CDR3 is TGCGCCAGCAGCTCTACAGGGATCACAGATACGCAGTATTTT.

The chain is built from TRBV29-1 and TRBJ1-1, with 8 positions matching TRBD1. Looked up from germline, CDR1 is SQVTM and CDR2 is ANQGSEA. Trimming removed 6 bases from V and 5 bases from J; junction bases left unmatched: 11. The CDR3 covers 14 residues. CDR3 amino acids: CSVYGTGRGTEAFF. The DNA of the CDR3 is TGCAGCGTATACGGGACAGGCAGGGGGACTGAAGCTTTCTTT.

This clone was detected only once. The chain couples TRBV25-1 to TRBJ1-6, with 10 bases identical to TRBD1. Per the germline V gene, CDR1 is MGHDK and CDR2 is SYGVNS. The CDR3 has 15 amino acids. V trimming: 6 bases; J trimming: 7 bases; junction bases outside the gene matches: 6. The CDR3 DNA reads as TGTGCCAGCAGCCCAGGACAGGGGGGAAATTCACCCCTCCACTTT. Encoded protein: CASSPGQGGNSPLHF.

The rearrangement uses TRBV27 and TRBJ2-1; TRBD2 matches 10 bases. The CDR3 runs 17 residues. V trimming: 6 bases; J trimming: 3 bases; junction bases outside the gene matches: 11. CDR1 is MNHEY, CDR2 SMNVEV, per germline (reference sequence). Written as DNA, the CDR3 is TGTGCCAGCAGCCCAACTACTAGCGGGACCCTCTACAATGAGCAGTTCTTC. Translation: CASSPTTSGTLYNEQFF.

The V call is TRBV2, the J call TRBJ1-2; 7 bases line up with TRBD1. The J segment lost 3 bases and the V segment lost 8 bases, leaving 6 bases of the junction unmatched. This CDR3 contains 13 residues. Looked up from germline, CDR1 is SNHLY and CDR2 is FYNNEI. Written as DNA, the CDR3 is TGTGCCAGCGGCAGACAGGGCGACTATGGCTACACCTTC. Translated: CASGRQGDYGYTF.

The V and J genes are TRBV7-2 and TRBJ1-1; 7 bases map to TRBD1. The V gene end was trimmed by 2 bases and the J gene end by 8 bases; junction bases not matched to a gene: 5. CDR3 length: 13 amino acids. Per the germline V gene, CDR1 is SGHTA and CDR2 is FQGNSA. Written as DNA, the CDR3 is TGTGCCAGCAGCTTACGAGGGGGCCGAGAAGCTTTCTTT. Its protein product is CASSLRGGREAFF.

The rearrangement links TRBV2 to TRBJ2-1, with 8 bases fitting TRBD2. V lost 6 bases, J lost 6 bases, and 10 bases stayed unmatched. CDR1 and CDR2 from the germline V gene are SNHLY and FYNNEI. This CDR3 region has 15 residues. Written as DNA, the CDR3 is TGTGCCAGCAGGGCGGGGGGCGCGGGGTTCAATGAGCAGTTCTTC. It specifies CASRAGGAGFNEQFF. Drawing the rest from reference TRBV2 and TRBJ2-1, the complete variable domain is EPEVTQTPSHQVTQMGQEVILRCVPISNHLYFYWYRQILGQKVEFLVSFYNNEISEKSEIFDDQFSVERPDGSNFTLKIRSTKLEDSAMYFCASRAGGAGFNEQFFGPGTRLTVL.

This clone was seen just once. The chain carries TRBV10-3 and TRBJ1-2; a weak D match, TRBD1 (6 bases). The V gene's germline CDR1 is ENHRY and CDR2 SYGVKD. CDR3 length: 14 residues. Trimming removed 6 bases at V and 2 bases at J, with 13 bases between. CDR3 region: CAISAGTQNYGYTF. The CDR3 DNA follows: TGTGCCATCAGCGCCGGGACACAAAACTATGGCTACACCTTC.

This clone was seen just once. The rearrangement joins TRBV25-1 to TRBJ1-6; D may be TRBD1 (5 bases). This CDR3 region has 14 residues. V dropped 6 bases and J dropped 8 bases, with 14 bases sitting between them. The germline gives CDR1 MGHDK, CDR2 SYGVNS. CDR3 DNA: TGTGCCAGCAGCGTCGGGGGGGAGGATTCACCCCTCCACTTT. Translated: CASSVGGEDSPLHF.